The 8 T cell receptor beta chains below come from one sample, sequenced in a study of shared clonotypes between healthy human individuals (dated by TCRdb to about 2020). The library was obtained by the immunoSEQ multiplex PCR assay. Here the immuneACCESS table is served through TCRdb, limited to in-frame sequences with V and J called. Missing clones are a known gap in these copies; in checked studies unresolved V genes cover under half, and the rest lacks a known reason. In all, the sample holds more than 2 million clones, and about 95% of those were seen once. The ten largest clonotypes hold about 1.1% of the sample. CD8 naive samples were obtained by positive selection for CCR7 among CD45RO-negative cells, yielding a CD45RA+CCR7+ population from which TemRA cells were excluded. Sequencing was performed on naive CD8+ T cells sorted from blood. The label giving this sample's cell subset or site can be read as: CD45RA+CCR7+. These receptors all stem from a man younger than 30 in good health.

The chain joins TRBV27 to TRBJ1-1, with D hard to call. The V end was cut by 4 bases, the J end by 4 bases, with 10 bases between. This CDR3 is 13 amino acids long. From germline, CDR1 is MNHEY and CDR2 SMNVEV (reference sequence). CDR3 sequence reads: CASSYSTSTEAFF. The DNA of the CDR3 is TGTGCCAGCAGTTATTCGACAAGCACTGAAGCTTTCTTT.

V gene TRBV5-4 combines with J gene TRBJ2-7; the match to TRBD2 covers 15 bases. Per the germline V gene, CDR1 is SGHNT and CDR2 is YYREEE (reference sequence). The CDR3 loop spans 13 amino acids. Trimming removed 9 bases from V and 4 bases from J; junction bases left unmatched: 2. The CDR3 region is CATGTSGRYEQYF. In DNA form, the CDR3 reads TGTGCCACCGGGACTAGCGGGAGGTACGAGCAGTACTTC.

This chain links TRBV2 with TRBJ2-7; tentative D call: TRBD1 (5 bases). Deletions cut 7 bases from V and 3 bases from J, with 10 bases between. The CDR3 loop spans 12 amino acids. CDR1 and CDR2 (germline): SNHLY, FYNNEI. The CDR3 sequence: CASKLTDYEQYF. The CDR3, as DNA: TGTGCCAGCAAGCTGACAGACTACGAGCAGTACTTC.

The chain links TRBV9 to TRBJ2-1; D remains ambiguous. The CDR3 is 13 residues long. Trimming pared 3 bases from V and 9 bases from J, leaving 13 bases between. Germline CDR1 SGDLS, CDR2 YYNGEE. CDR3 sequence: CASSAHPWVEQFF. The CDR3 DNA follows: TGTGCCAGCAGCGCCCATCCCTGGGTTGAGCAGTTCTTC.

V usage is TRBV2 and J usage is TRBJ2-5, with D uncertain. This CDR3 is built from 13 residues. Per the germline V gene, CDR1 is SNHLY and CDR2 is FYNNEI. V lost 4 bases and J 3 bases, leaving 9 bases between the germline ends. CDR3 bases: TGTGCCAGCAGTGTAGCCGGTAAAGAGACCCAGTACTTC. Translation: CASSVAGKETQYF.

The chain links TRBV4-3 to TRBJ2-7; possible D gene TRBD1, 5 bases. The CDR3 runs to 14 residues. Trimming cost V 0 bases and J 3 bases, with 9 bases left between them. Germline loops: CDR1 LGHNA, CDR2 YSLEER. The CDR3 DNA follows: TGCGCCAGCAGCCAAGATGAGACAGACTACGAGCAGTACTTC. Translation gives CASSQDETDYEQYF.

This clone showed up just once. Other DNA variants within this sample encode the same CDR3. The chain carries TRBV28 and TRBJ2-7, with a possible D match to TRBD1 (5 bases). This CDR3 has 14 residues. The germline CDR1 and CDR2 sequences are MDHEN and SYDVKM. The V gene lost 3 bases and the J gene lost 1 base, with 10 bases spanning the gap. The chain's CDR3 is CASSLQGWSYEQYF. The CDR3 region has the DNA TGTGCCAGCAGTTTGCAGGGATGGTCCTACGAGCAGTACTTC.

The sample holds one count of this clone. The J gene is TRBJ2-2, the V gene TRBV29-1; 9 nucleotides align to TRBD1. Germline CDR1 and CDR2: SQVTM and ANQGSEA. After removal of 7 bases from V and 5 bases from J, the junction contained 8 bases not matched to a gene. The CDR3 contains 14 residues. In DNA form, the CDR3 reads TGCAGCGCCCGACAGGGGGAGGGTACCGGGGAGCTGTTTTTT. Protein product: CSARQGEGTGELFF.